This T cell receptor beta chain was found in a study of tumor and adjacent non-tumor tissue in lung cancer. Background on the study: The cohort had approximately 13 adenocarcinoma, 2 squamous cell and 1 small cell patients.

Note on this clonotype: Its matching antigen is unknown. Its ends do not fully match the called genes, so a read error is possible.

A modified ARM-PCR protocol with three rounds of nested PCR amplified TCRbeta. A single record per CDR3 protein comes from TCRdb applying MiXCR to the multiplex PCR reads. The data hold 70,000 to 90,000 distinct CDR3 sequences, with 75% to 90% observed a single time. The CDR3 runs 13 residues. The template was RNA from unsorted bulk tissue. General observations from the study: TCR diversity was significantly greater in tumor than normal lung tissue.

Sequenced: lung tumor tissue. V gene TRBV12-3 or TRBV12-4 combines with J gene TRBJ2-2; D may match TRBD1 or TRBD2 (5 bases each). The clonotype originates from a woman aged 50 to 60 with non-small cell lung cancer. As DNA, the CDR3 is TGTGCCGGCGCCAGGGCGAACACCGGGGAACTGTTTTTT. Protein product: CAGARANTGELFF.